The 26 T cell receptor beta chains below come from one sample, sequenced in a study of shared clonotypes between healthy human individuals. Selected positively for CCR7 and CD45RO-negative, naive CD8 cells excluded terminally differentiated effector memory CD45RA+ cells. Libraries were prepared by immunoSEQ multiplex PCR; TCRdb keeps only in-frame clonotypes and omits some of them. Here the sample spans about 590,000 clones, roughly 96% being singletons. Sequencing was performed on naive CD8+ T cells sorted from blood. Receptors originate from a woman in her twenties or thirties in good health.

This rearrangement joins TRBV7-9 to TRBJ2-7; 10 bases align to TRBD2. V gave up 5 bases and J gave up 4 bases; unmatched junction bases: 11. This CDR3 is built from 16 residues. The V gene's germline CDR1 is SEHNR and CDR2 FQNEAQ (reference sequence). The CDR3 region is CASSPSGTSVWYEQYF. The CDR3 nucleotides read TGTGCCAGCAGCCCGTCCGGGACTAGCGTTTGGTACGAGCAGTACTTC.

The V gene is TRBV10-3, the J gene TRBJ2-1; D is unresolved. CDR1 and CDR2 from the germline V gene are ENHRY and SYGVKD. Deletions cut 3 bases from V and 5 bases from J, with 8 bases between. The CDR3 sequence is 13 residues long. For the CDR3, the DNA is TGTGCCATCAGTGACGACCACCACAATGAGCAGTTCTTC. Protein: CAISDDHHNEQFF.

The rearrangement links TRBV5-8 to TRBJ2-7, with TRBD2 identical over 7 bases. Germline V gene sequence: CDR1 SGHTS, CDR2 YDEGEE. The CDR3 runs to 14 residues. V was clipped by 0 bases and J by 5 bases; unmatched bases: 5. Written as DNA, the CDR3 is TGTGCCAGCAGCTTGGAGGGAGGGCCCCACGAGCAGTACTTC. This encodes CASSLEGGPHEQYF.

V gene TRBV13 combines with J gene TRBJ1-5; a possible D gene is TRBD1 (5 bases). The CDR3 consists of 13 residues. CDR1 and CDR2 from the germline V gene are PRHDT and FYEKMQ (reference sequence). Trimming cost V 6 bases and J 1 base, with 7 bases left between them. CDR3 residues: CASSWGSNQPQHF. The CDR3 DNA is TGTGCCAGCAGTTGGGGGAGCAATCAGCCCCAGCATTTT.

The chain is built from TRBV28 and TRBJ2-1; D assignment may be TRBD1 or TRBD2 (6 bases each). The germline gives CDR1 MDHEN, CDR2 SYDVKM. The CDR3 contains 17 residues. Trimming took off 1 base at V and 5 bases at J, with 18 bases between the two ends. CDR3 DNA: TGTGCCAGCAGTTTATTCCTGAGGGGGGAGTCGGACAATGAGCAGTTCTTC. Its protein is CASSLFLRGESDNEQFF.

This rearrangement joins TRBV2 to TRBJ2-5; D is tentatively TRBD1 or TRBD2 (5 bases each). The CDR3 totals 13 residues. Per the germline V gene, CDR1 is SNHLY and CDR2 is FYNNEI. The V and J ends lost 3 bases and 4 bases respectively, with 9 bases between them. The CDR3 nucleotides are TGTGCCAGCAGTGACCTTGGGGGAGAGACCCAGTACTTC. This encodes CASSDLGGETQYF.

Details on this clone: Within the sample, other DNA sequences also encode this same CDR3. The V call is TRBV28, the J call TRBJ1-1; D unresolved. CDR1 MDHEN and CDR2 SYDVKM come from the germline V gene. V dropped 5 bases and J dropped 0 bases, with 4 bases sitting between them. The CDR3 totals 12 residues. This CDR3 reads CASSTMNTEAFF. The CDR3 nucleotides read TGTGCCAGCAGTACCATGAACACTGAAGCTTTCTTT. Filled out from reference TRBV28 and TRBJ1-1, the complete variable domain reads DVKVTQSSRYLVKRTGEKVFLECVQDMDHENMFWYRQDPGLGLRLIYFSYDVKMKEKGDIPEGYSVSREKKERFSLILESASTNQTSMYLCASSTMNTEAFFGQGTRLTVV.

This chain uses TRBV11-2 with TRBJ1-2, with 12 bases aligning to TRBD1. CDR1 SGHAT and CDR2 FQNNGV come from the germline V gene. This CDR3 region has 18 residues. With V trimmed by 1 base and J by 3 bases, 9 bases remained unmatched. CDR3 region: CASSLATSGQGAYYGYTF. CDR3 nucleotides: TGTGCCAGCAGCTTAGCCACCTCGGGACAGGGGGCGTACTATGGCTACACCTTC.

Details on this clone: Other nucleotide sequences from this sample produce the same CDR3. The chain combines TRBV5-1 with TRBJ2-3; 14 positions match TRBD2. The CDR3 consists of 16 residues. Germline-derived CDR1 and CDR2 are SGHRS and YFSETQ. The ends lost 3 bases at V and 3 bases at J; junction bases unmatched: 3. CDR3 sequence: CASSSGTSGSTDTQYF. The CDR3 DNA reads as TGCGCCAGCAGCTCAGGGACTAGCGGGAGTACAGATACGCAGTATTTT.

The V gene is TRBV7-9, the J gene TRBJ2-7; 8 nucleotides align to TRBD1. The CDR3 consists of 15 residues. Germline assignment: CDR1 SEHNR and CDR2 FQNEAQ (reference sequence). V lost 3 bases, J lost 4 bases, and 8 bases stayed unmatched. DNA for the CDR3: TGTGCCAGCAGCTTCTCGGACAGGGTAGGATACGAGCAGTACTTC. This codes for CASSFSDRVGYEQYF.

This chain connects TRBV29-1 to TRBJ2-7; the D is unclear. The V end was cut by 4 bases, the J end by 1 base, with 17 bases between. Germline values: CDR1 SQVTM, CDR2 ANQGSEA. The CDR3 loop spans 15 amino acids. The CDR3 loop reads CSVGFSPTLSYEQYF. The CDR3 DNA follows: TGCAGCGTTGGGTTTAGCCCCACACTATCCTACGAGCAGTACTTC.

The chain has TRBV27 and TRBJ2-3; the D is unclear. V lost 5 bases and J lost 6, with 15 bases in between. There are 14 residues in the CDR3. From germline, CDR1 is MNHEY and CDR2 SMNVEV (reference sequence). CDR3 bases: TGTGCCAGCAGTCAACACTACAGCTTGGATACGCAGTATTTT. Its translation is CASSQHYSLDTQYF.

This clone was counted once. CDR3 DNA sequence: TGTGCCAGCAGCTCAAGACTAGCGGGGAGCTCCTACAATGAGCAGTTCTTC. Its translation is CASSSRLAGSSYNEQFF. V usage is TRBV13 and J usage is TRBJ2-1; 11 bases align to TRBD2. Germline V CDR1 and CDR2: PRHDT, FYEKMQ (reference sequence). The CDR3 spans 17 residues. After removal of 4 bases from V and 0 bases from J, the junction contained 5 bases not matched to a gene.

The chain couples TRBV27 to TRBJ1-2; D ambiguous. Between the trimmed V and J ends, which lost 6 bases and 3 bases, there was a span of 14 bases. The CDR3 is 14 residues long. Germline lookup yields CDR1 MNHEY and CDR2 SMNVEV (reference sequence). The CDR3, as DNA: TGTGCCAGCAGACTAGGCAGCCGGGACTATGGCTACACCTTC. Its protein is CASRLGSRDYGYTF.

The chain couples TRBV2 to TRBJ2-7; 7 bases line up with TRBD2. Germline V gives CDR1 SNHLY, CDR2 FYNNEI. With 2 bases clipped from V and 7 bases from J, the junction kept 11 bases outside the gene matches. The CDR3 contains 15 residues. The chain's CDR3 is CASSESGTWMGEQYF. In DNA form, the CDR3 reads TGTGCCAGCAGTGAAAGCGGGACCTGGATGGGAGAGCAGTACTTC.

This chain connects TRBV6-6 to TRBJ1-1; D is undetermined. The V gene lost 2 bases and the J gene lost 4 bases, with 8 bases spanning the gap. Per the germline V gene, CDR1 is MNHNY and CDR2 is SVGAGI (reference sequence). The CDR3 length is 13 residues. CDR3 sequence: CASSYSHATEAFF. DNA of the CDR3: TGTGCCAGCAGTTACAGTCACGCCACTGAAGCTTTCTTT.

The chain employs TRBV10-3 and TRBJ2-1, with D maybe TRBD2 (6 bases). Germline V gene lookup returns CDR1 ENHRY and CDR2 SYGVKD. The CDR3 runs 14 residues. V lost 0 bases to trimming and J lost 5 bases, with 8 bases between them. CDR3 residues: CAISESSGHNEQFF. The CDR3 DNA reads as TGTGCCATCAGTGAGTCTAGCGGTCACAATGAGCAGTTCTTC.

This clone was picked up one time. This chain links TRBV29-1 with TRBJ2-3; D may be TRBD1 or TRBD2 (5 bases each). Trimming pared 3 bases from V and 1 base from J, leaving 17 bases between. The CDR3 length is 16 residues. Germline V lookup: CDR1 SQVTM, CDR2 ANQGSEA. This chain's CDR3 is CSVDGAVTWGTDTQYF. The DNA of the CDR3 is TGCAGCGTTGACGGGGCGGTCACTTGGGGCACAGATACGCAGTATTTT.

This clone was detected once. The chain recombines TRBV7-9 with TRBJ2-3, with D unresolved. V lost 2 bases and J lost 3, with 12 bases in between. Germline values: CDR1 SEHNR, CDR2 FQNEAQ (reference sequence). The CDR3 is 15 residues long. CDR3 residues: CASSLSSGTTDTQYF. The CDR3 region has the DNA TGTGCCAGCAGCTTATCCTCCGGTACGACAGATACGCAGTATTTT.

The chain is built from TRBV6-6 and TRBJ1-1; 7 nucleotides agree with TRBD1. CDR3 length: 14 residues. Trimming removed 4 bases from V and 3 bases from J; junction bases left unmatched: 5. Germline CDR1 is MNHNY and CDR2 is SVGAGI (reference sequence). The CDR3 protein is CASSLGRGDTEAFF. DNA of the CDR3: TGTGCCAGCAGTTTAGGCAGGGGGGACACTGAAGCTTTCTTT.

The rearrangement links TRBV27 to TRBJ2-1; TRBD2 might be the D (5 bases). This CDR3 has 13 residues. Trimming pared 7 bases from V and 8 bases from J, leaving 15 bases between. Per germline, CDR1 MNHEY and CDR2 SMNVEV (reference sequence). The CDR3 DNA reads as TGTGCCAGCACCCCGGGATTAGTTCATGAGCAGTTCTTC. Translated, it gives CASTPGLVHEQFF.

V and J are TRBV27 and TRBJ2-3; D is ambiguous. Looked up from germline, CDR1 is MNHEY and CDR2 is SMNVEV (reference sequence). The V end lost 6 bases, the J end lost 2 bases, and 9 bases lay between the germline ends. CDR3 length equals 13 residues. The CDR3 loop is CASRLGYTDTQYF. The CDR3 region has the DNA TGTGCCAGCAGACTGGGGTACACAGATACGCAGTATTTT.

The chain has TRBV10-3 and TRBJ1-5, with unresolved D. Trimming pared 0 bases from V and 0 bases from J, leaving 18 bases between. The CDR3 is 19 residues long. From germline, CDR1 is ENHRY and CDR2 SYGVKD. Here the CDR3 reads CAISESGPGRDFSNQPQHF. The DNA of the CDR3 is TGTGCCATCAGTGAGTCGGGCCCCGGGCGGGATTTTAGCAATCAGCCCCAGCATTTT.

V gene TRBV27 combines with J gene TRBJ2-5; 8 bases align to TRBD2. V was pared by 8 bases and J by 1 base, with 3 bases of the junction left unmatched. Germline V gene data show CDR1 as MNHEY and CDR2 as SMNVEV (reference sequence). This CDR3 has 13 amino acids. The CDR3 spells CASAGGLQETQYF. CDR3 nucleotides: TGTGCCAGCGCGGGGGGACTCCAAGAGACCCAGTACTTC.

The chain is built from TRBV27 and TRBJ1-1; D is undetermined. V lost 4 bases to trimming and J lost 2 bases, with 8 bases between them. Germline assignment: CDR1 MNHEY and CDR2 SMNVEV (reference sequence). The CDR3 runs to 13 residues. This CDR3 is CASSSSINTEAFF. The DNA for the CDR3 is TGTGCCAGCAGTTCCTCGATCAACACTGAAGCTTTCTTT.

The CDR3 spells CASSFDGNTEAFF. As DNA, the CDR3 is TGTGCCAGCAGCTTTGACGGGAACACTGAAGCTTTCTTT. The V gene is TRBV5-4, the J gene TRBJ1-1; D uncertain. Trimming took 2 bases from V and 1 from J, leaving 6 bases between them. The CDR3 covers 13 residues. Germline assignment: CDR1 SGHNT and CDR2 YYREEE (reference sequence).